A selection of T cell receptor beta chains follows, all from one sample in a study of cytomegalovirus exposure and HLA in healthy donors. Clones were read by immunoSEQ multiplex PCR, and TCRdb kept only the in-frame ones, dropping some. Of around 190,000 clones in the sample, 65% to 85% were seen once. Sequenced input: PBMCs. The receptors here all came from a woman in her twenties or thirties in good health and CMV-seronegative. CDR3s include the opening cysteine and the closing phenylalanine or tryptophan. Fields, in order: D gene, clone size, V gene, J gene, CDR3 DNA, CDR3 protein. A D gene is named only where the DNA matches it firmly. Clone size is stated in some rows and not others, as once, few, many or a class when expanded.

TRBD2	once	TRBV13	TRBJ2-3	TGTGCCAGCAGCCCGACTAGCGGAGGTAATACGCAGTATTTT	CASSPTSGGNTQYF
TRBD1	-	TRBV29-1	TRBJ2-7	TGCAGCGTTGAAGCGGGACAGGGTTACGAGCAGTACTTC	CSVEAGQGYEQYF
-	few	TRBV7-9	TRBJ1-1	TGTGCCAGCAGCTTAGAACAGACCTTCGAAGCTTTCTTT	CASSLEQTFEAFF
TRBD1	-	TRBV28	TRBJ2-1	TGTGCCAGCAGTTTTGTTAGGGGGCTTACAAATGAGCAGTTCTTC	CASSFVRGLTNEQFF
-	-	TRBV14	TRBJ1-4	TGTGCCAGCAGCCAGTCCTATGGAAAACTGTTTTTT	CASSQSYGKLFF
-	-	TRBV29-1	TRBJ1-4	TGCAGCGTGAGGGTATCTAATGAAAAACTGTTTTTT	CSVRVSNEKLFF
-	-	TRBV5-1	TRBJ1-1	TGCGCCAGCAGCTTGGCCCCGGACAGGAACACTGAAGCTTTCTTT	CASSLAPDRNTEAFF
TRBD1	once	TRBV27	TRBJ1-5	TGTGCCAGCGGCCTTGGACAGGGGATTCAGCCCCAGCATTTT	CASGLGQGIQPQHF
-	few	TRBV28	TRBJ1-5	TGTGCCAGCAGTTTGTGGCAGGGCTATCAGCCCCAGCATTTT	CASSLWQGYQPQHF
-	-	TRBV6-5	TRBJ1-3	TGTGCCAGCAGTTACTCACAGATCTCTGGAAACACCATATATTTT	CASSYSQISGNTIYF
TRBD2	once	TRBV27	TRBJ2-1	TGTGCCAGCGGAGGACTAGCGAGAGGCGATGAGCAGTTCTTC	CASGGLARGDEQFF
-	-	TRBV9	TRBJ2-3	TGTGCCAGCAGGGCCCCCAGTGGTGATACGCAGTATTTT	CASRAPSGDTQYF
-	-	TRBV5-4	TRBJ1-6	TGTGCCAGCAGCCCAGGACAGAATAATTCACCCCTCCACTTT	CASSPGQNNSPLHF
-	-	TRBV5-1	TRBJ2-5	TGCGCCAGCAGCTTTGGCACACAAGAGACCCAGTACTTC	CASSFGTQETQYF
-	-	TRBV5-4	TRBJ2-1	TGTGCCAGCCAAAATGCGGGACCCAGTCCTGGGCAGTTCTTC	CASQNAGPSPGQFF
-	-	TRBV5-1	TRBJ2-6	TGCGCCAGCAGCTTGGAAGCCTCTGGGGCCAACGTCCTGACTTTC	CASSLEASGANVLTF
-	-	TRBV28	TRBJ2-5	TGTGCCAGCAGTCCGTGGACAGACCTCCAAGAGACCCAGTACTTC	CASSPWTDLQETQYF
TRBD2	-	TRBV5-1	TRBJ2-2	TGCGCCAGCAATGGCGGGGGTGACACCGGGGAGCTGTTTTTT	CASNGGGDTGELFF
-	-	TRBV5-1	TRBJ1-3	TGCGCCAGCAGCTTGGGAGGGAACTCTGGAAACACCATATATTTT	CASSLGGNSGNTIYF
-	-	TRBV4-2	TRBJ2-7	TGTGCCAGCAGCCAAAAAGCCGCGGGACTTCAGGAGCAGTACTTC	CASSQKAAGLQEQYF
TRBD1	-	TRBV19	TRBJ2-7	TGTGCCAGTAGTATACCGGGACAGGCCTACGAGCAGTACTTC	CASSIPGQAYEQYF
-	-	TRBV10-2	TRBJ1-1	TGCGCCAGCATCCCATACAGGGAACAGAACACTGAAGCTTTCTTT	CASIPYREQNTEAFF
TRBD2	-	TRBV9	TRBJ2-3	TGTGCCAGCAGCGTTAGCGGGAGTCACCGTAGCACAGATACGCAGTATTTT	CASSVSGSHRSTDTQYF
-	-	TRBV5-1	TRBJ2-5	TGCGCCAGCAGCGTGGGACCCAACGCGGTCCAAGAGACCCAGTACTTC	CASSVGPNAVQETQYF
TRBD2	-	TRBV27	TRBJ2-3	TGTGCCACCAGAGCGGGAGCAACAGATACGCAGTATTTT	CATRAGATDTQYF
-	once	TRBV19	TRBJ1-5	TGTGCCAGTAGTTCCGGACAAGATAGCAATCAGCCCCAGCATTTT	CASSSGQDSNQPQHF
TRBD2	-	TRBV5-1	TRBJ2-7	TGCGCCAGCAGCTTGGTGGCTAGCGGGGATTACGAGCAGTACTTC	CASSLVASGDYEQYF
-	few	TRBV30	TRBJ1-5	TGTGCCTGGAGTGTAGTGGGAGCAGATCAGCCCCAGCATTTT	CAWSVVGADQPQHF
TRBD1	-	TRBV10-3	TRBJ2-3	TGTGCCATCAGTGACCAATATAGGGACAGTTCCCCAGATACGCAGTATTTT	CAISDQYRDSSPDTQYF
-	-	TRBV6-5	TRBJ2-7	TGTGCCAGCAGCAATCCCGGGGACTACGAGCAGTACTTC	CASSNPGDYEQYF
TRBD1	-	TRBV5-4	TRBJ2-1	TGTGCCGCCGGACAGGGGGGTGCGGGTGAGCAGTTCTTC	CAAGQGGAGEQFF
TRBD1	-	TRBV7-8	TRBJ1-1	TGTGCCAGCAGCTACACAACCCGACAGGGGGACACTGAAGCTTTCTTT	CASSYTTRQGDTEAFF
-	-	TRBV4-1	TRBJ2-3	TGCGCCAGCAGCCAAGTTGGGGGGATCGGTACGCAGTATTTT	CASSQVGGIGTQYF
-	once	TRBV20-1	TRBJ2-7	TGCAGTGCTAGCGTCCTCTACGAGCAGTACTTC	CSASVLYEQYF
TRBD2	-	TRBV28	TRBJ2-3	TGTGCCAGCAGTAAAGGCGGGAGGGTTACAGATACGCAGTATTTT	CASSKGGRVTDTQYF
TRBD1	once	TRBV6-1	TRBJ1-2	TGTGCCAGCAGTGAAGCGGGACAGGCGATCTATGGCTACACCTTC	CASSEAGQAIYGYTF
-	-	TRBV7-2	TRBJ1-5	TGTGCCAGCAGCGCGACAGCCTCAAACAATCAGCCCCAGCATTTT	CASSATASNNQPQHF
-	-	TRBV10-2	TRBJ2-3	TGCGCCACCCAGGCAGGGGGCACAGATACGCAGTATTTT	CATQAGGTDTQYF
TRBD1	few	TRBV27	TRBJ2-7	TGTGCCAGCAGTTTGATTGGGACAGGGGATAACGAGCAGTACTTC	CASSLIGTGDNEQYF
TRBD1	-	TRBV28	TRBJ1-6	TGTGCCAGCAACGTAGAGGGACAGGGCTTGGGTAATTCACCCCTCCACTTT	CASNVEGQGLGNSPLHF
-	few	TRBV4-1	TRBJ1-1	TGCGCCAGCAGCCAAGATAGGGAGGTAGGAGCTTTCTTT	CASSQDREVGAFF
-	-	TRBV5-1	TRBJ1-4	TGCGCCAGCAGGTCCGGTCTCTTTAATGAAAAACTGTTTTTT	CASRSGLFNEKLFF
-	-	TRBV28	TRBJ1-1	TGTGCCAGCAACTGGGGAGGACTTGAAGCTTTCTTT	CASNWGGLEAFF
TRBD2	-	TRBV15	TRBJ2-7	TGTGCCACCAGCACAAGGACTAGCGGGGGGGCCTACGAGCAGTACTTC	CATSTRTSGGAYEQYF
TRBD2	-	TRBV7-3	TRBJ2-1	TGTGCCAGCAGCCGCGGGACTAGCCGCTCCTACAATGAGCAGTTCTTC	CASSRGTSRSYNEQFF
-	-	TRBV5-1	TRBJ1-1	TGCGCCAGCAGCTTGCAGGGTACAGGGACTGAAGCTTTCTTT	CASSLQGTGTEAFF
TRBD2	-	TRBV18	TRBJ2-5	TGTGCCAGCTCCCCGTTGGGACTAGCGGGGGGCCCCCGTTACGAGACCCAGTACTTC	CASSPLGLAGGPRYETQYF
-	few	TRBV18	TRBJ2-7	TGTGCCAGCTCACCAAAATCGCAGTACGAGCAGTACTTC	CASSPKSQYEQYF
TRBD2	-	TRBV5-1	TRBJ2-7	TGCGCCAGTACGAGTACCGGACTAGCGGTAAACGAGCAGTACTTC	CASTSTGLAVNEQYF